This T cell receptor beta chain was obtained from a study of OX40 agonist ivuxolimab in advanced cancers. Study in general: Age averaged roughly 60 years (range roughly 23 to 79), and roughly 80% were male. Three partial responders included one hepatocellular carcinoma patient and two cutaneous melanoma patients.

Trimming at V came to 8 bases and at J to 7 bases, leaving 12 bases not matched to a gene. Germline V gene sequence: CDR1 SNHLY, CDR2 FYNNEI. The CDR3 spans 15 residues. TCRdb's table, derived via immunoSEQ multiplex PCR, lists solely in-frame clones and lacks some. There are 30,000 to 45,000 clones in the sample; 70% to 85% occur only once, and over 8.5% lies in the top ten. This specimen consisted of CD4+ or CD8+ T cells sorted from blood, obtained in a trial of the OX40 agonist ivuxolimab. The chain links TRBV2 to TRBJ1-4; 8 bases align to TRBD1. The receptor's source is an adult with an advanced solid tumor such as melanoma, head and neck, liver or kidney cancer. The CDR3 sequence: CASGTTTGEFEKLFF. The CDR3 region has the DNA TGTGCCAGCGGAACAACGACAGGGGAGTTTGAAAAACTGTTTTTT.